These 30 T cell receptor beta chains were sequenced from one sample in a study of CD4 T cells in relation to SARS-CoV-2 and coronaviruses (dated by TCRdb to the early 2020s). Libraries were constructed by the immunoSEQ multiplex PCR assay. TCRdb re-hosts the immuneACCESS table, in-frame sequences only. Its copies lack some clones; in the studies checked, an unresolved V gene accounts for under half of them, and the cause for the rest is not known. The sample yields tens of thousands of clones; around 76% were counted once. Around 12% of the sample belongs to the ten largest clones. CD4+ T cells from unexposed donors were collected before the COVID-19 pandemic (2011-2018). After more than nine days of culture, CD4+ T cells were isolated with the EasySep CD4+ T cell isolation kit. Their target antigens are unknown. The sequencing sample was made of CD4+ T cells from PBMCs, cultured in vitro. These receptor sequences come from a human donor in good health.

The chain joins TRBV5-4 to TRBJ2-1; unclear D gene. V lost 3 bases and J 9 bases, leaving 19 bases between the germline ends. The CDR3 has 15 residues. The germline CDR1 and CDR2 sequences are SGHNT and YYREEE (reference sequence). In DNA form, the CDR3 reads TGTGCCAGCAGCTCGGAAGGAAAAATCGAGTCTGAGCAGTTCTTC. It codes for CASSSEGKIESEQFF.

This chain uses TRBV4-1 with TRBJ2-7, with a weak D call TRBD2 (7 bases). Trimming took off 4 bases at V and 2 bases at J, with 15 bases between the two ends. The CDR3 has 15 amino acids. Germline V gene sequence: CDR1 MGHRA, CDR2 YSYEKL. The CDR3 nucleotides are TGCGCCAGCAGCCCTCCAGGGGAGGGGGCCTACGAGCAGTACTTC. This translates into CASSPPGEGAYEQYF.

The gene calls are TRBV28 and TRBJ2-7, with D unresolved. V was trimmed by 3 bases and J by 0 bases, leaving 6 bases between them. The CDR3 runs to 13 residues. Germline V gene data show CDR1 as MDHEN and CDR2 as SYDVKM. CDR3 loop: CASSFVASYEQYF. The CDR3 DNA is TGTGCCAGCAGTTTCGTAGCCTCCTACGAGCAGTACTTC.

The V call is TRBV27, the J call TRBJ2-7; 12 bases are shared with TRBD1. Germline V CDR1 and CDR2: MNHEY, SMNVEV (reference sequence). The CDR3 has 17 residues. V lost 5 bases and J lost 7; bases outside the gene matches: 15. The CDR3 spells CASSLRVSGQGAGEQYF. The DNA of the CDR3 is TGTGCCAGCAGTCTTAGGGTATCGGGACAGGGGGCTGGGGAGCAGTACTTC.

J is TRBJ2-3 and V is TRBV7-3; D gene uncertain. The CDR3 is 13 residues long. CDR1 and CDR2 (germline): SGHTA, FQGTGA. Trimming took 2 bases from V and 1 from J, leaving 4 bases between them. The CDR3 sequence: CASSLPGTDTQYF. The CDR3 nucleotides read TGTGCCAGCAGCTTACCCGGCACAGATACGCAGTATTTT.

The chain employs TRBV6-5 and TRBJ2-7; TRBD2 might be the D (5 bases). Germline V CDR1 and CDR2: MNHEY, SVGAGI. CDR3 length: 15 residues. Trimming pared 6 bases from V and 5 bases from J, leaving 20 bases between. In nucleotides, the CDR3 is TGTGCCAGCAGGGCGGGTTGGGCAGGTGGCGACGAGCAGTACTTC. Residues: CASRAGWAGGDEQYF.

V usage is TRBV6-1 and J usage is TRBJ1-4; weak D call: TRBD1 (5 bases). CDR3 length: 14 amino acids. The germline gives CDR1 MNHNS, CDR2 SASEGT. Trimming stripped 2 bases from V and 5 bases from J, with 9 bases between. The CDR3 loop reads CASSETGENEKLFF. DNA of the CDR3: TGTGCCAGCAGTGAAACAGGAGAAAATGAAAAACTGTTTTTT.

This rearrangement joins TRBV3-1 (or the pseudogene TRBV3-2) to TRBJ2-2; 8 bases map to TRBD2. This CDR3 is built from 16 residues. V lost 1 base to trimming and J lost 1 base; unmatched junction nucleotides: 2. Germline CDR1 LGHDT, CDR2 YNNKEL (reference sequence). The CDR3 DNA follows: TGTGCCAGCAGCCAAGGGCTAGCGGGGAACACCGGGGAGCTGTTTTTT. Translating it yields CASSQGLAGNTGELFF.

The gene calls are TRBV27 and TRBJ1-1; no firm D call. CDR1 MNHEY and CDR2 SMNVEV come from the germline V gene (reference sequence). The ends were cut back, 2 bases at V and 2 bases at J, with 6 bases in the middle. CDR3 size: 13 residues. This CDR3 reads CASSLVSNTEAFF. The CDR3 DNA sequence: TGTGCCAGCAGTTTAGTCAGTAACACTGAAGCTTTCTTT.

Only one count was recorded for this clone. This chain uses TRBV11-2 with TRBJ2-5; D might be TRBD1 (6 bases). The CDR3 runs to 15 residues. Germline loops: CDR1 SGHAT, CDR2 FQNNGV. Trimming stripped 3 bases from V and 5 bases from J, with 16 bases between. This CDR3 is CASSLNQGLFETQYF. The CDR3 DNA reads TGTGCCAGCAGCTTGAACCAGGGGTTGTTCGAGACCCAGTACTTC. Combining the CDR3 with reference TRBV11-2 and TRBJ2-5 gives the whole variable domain EAGVAQSPRYKIIEKRQSVAFWCNPISGHATLYWYQQILGQGPKLLIQFQNNGVVDDSQLPKDRFSAERLKGVDSTLKIQPAKLEDSAVYLCASSLNQGLFETQYFGPGTRLLVL.

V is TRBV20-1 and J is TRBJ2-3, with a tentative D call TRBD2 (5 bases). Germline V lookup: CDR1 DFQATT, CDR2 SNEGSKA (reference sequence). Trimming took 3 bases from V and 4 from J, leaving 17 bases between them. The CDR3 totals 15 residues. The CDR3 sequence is CSASFVDFRADTQYF. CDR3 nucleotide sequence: TGCAGTGCTAGTTTCGTGGACTTCCGGGCAGATACGCAGTATTTT.

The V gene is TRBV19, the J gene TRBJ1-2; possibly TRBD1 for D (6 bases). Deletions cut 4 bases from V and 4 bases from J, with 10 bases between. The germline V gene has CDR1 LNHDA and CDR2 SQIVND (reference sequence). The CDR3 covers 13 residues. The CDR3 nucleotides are TGTGCCAGTAGTAACCAGGACAGCTATGGCTACACCTTC. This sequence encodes CASSNQDSYGYTF.

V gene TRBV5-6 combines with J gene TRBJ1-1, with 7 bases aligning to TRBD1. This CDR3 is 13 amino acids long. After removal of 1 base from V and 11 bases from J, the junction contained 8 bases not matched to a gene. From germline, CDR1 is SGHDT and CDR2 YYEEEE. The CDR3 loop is CASSLSRQGAAFF. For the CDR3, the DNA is TGTGCCAGCAGCTTGAGTCGACAGGGTGCGGCTTTCTTT.

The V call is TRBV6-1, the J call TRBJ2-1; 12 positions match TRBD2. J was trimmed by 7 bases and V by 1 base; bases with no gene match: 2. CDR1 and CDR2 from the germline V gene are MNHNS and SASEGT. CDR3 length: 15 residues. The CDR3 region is CASSEGGTSGNEQFF. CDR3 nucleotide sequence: TGTGCCAGCAGTGAAGGGGGGACTAGCGGGAATGAGCAGTTCTTC.

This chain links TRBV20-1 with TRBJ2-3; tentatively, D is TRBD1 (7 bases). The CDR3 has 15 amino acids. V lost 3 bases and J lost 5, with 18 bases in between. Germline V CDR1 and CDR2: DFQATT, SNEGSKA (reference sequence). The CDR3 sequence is CSASWDRSAGDTQYF. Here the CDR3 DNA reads TGCAGTGCTAGTTGGGACAGATCAGCGGGAGATACGCAGTATTTT.

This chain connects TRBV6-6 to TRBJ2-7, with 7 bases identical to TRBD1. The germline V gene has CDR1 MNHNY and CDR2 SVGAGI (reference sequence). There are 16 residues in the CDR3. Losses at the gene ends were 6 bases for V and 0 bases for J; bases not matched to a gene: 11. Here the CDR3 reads CASRGLRDRLSYEQYF. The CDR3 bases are TGTGCCAGCAGGGGCCTCCGGGACAGACTCTCCTACGAGCAGTACTTC.

The CDR3 sequence: CASSWCHEQYF. CDR3 nucleotides: TGTGCCAGCAGTTGGTGCCACGAGCAGTACTTC. This chain uses TRBV27 with TRBJ2-7; D ambiguous. V dropped 4 bases and J dropped 5 bases, with 6 bases sitting between them. The CDR3 has 11 residues. The germline CDR1 and CDR2 sequences are MNHEY and SMNVEV (reference sequence).

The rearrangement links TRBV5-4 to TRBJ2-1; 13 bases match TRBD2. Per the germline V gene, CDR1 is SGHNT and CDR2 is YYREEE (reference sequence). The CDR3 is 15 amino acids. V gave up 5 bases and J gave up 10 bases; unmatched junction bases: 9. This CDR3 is CASRTTGTSGTEQFF. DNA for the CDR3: TGTGCCAGCAGGACAACCGGGACTAGCGGGACAGAGCAGTTCTTC.

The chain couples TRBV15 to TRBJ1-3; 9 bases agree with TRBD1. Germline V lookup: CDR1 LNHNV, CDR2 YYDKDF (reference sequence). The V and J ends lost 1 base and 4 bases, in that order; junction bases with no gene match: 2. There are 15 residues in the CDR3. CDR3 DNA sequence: TGTGCCACCAGCAGAGCCACAGGGGGCGGAAACACCATATATTTT. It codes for CATSRATGGGNTIYF.

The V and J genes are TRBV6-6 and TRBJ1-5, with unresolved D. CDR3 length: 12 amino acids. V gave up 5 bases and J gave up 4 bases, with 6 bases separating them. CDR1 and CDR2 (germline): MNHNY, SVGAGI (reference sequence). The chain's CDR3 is CASSLQNQPQHF. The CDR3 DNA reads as TGTGCCAGCAGTCTACAGAATCAGCCCCAGCATTTT.

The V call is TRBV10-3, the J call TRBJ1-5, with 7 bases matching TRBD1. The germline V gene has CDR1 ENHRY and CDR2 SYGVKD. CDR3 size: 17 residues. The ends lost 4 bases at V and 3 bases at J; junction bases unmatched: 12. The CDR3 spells CAISGSTGDSVNQPQHF. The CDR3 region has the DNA TGTGCCATCAGTGGGTCAACAGGGGACTCCGTCAATCAGCCCCAGCATTTT.

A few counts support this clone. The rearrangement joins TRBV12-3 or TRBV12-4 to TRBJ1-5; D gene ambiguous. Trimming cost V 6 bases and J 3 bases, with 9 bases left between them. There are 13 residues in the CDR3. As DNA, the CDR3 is TGTGCCAGCAGCCGACGGATCAATCAGCCCCAGCATTTT. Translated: CASSRRINQPQHF.

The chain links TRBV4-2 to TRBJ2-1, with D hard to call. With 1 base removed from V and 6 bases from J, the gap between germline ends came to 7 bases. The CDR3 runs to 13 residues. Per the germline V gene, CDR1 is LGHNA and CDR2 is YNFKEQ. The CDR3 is CASSQVRGNEQFF. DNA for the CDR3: TGTGCCAGCAGCCAAGTCCGAGGCAATGAGCAGTTCTTC.

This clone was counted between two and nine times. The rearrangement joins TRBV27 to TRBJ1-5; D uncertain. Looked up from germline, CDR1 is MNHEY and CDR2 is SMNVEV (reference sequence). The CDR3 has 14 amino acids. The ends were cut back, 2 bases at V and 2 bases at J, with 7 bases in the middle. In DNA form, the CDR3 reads TGTGCCAGCAGTTTAGAGAGGGGCAATCAGCCCCAGCATTTT. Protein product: CASSLERGNQPQHF.

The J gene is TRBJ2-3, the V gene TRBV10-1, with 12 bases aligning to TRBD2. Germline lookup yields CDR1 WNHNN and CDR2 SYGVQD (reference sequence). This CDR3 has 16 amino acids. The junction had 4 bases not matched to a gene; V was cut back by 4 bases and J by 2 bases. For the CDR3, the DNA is TGCGCCAGCAGTGGAAGGACTAGCGGGGCCACAGATACGCAGTATTTT. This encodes CASSGRTSGATDTQYF.

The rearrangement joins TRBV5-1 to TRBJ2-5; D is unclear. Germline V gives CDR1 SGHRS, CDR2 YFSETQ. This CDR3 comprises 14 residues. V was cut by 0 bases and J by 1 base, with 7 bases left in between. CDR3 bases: TGCGCCAGCAGCTTGGGCGCAGCCCAAGAGACCCAGTACTTC. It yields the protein CASSLGAAQETQYF.

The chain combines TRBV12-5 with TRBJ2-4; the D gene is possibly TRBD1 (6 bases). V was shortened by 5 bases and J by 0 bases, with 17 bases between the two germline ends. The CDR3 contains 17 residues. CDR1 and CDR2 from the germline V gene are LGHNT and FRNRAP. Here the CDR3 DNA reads TGTGCTAGTGGTCTCACCTCCGGGACATTAGCCAAAAACATTCAGTACTTC. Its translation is CASGLTSGTLAKNIQYF.

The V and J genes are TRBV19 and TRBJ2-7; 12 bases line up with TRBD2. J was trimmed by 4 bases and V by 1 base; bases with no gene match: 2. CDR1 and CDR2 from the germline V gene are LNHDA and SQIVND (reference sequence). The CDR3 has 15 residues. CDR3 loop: CASSIGTSGEYEQYF. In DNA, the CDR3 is TGTGCCAGTAGTATAGGGACTAGCGGGGAATACGAGCAGTACTTC.

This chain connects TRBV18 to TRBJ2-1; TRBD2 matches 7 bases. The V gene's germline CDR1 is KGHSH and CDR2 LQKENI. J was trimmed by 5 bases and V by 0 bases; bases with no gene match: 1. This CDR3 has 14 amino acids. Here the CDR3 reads CASSPPGGDNEQFF. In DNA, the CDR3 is TGTGCCAGCTCACCACCGGGAGGGGACAATGAGCAGTTCTTC.

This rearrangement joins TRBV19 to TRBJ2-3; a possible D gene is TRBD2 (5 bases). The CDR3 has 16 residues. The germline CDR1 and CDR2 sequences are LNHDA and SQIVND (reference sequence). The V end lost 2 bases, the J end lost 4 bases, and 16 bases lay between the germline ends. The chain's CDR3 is CASSIFGGLSSDTQYF. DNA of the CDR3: TGTGCCAGTAGTATATTCGGTGGACTTAGTTCAGATACGCAGTATTTT.